This T cell receptor beta chain was retrieved from a study of blood T cells in healthy people across ages. PCR was performed a second time for 7 to 11 cycles using a sample-barcoded 5' primer and a J-beta primer mix. TCRdb processed the 5' RACE reads anew with MiXCR; each CDR3 protein has one entry. Among approximately 900,000 distinct CDR3 sequences, around 48% were seen once, and the ten largest hold 13%. The CDR3 loop spans 15 amino acids. Trimming at V came to 2 bases and at J to 3 bases, leaving 5 bases not matched to a gene. Looked up from germline, CDR1 is SGHTS and CDR2 is YDEGEE. The receptor was isolated from a man younger than 40 in good health. The J gene is TRBJ1-2, the V gene TRBV5-8, with TRBD1 matching over 9 bases. Sequenced: blood. The CDR3 protein is CASSFGQGLDYGYTF. The CDR3, as DNA: TGTGCCAGCAGCTTTGGACAGGGGCTTGACTATGGCTACACCTTC.